These 13 T cell receptor beta chains share one sample of origin, sequenced in a study of blood T cell repertoires in COVID-19. The protocol was immunoSEQ multiplex PCR, while the TCRdb copy is restricted to in-frame clones and leaves out a portion. The sample carries about 190,000 clones, roughly 88% recorded once. Sequencing was done on a sample of PBMCs or T cells enriched from blood (not recorded which). The receptors were gathered from a woman aged 25-40 years who had recovered from COVID-19.

This clone has a single count. The CDR3 DNA reads TGTGCCAGTAGCTACGCAGGGGGCTCAAGTGGAAACACCATATATTTT. Translation gives CASSYAGGSSGNTIYF. This chain connects TRBV19 to TRBJ1-3, with TRBD1 matching over 8 bases. Trimming at V came to 6 bases and at J to 3 bases, leaving 10 bases not matched to a gene. The CDR3 extends over 16 amino acids. CDR1 and CDR2 (germline): LNHDA, SQIVND (reference sequence).

This chain links TRBV5-6 with TRBJ1-4; 7 bases match TRBD1. The V gene end was trimmed by 0 bases and the J gene end by 4 bases; junction bases not matched to a gene: 3. Germline assignment: CDR1 SGHDT and CDR2 YYEEEE. The CDR3 sequence is 15 residues long. The CDR3 nucleotides read TGTGCCAGCAGCTTGGAGGGACAGTATAATGAAAAACTGTTTTTT. It specifies CASSLEGQYNEKLFF.

This chain uses TRBV6-5 with TRBJ2-7, with no clear D. Trimming took off 2 bases at V and 2 bases at J, with 4 bases between the two ends. There are 12 residues in the CDR3. Germline values: CDR1 MNHEY, CDR2 SVGAGI. DNA of the CDR3: TGTGCCAGCAGTTACCTCCCCTACGAGCAGTACTTC. It encodes CASSYLPYEQYF.

The gene calls are TRBV6-5 and TRBJ2-5; tentatively, D is TRBD2 (6 bases). CDR3 length: 13 residues. Trimming removed 5 bases from V and 3 bases from J, with 10 bases in between. Germline V gene sequence: CDR1 MNHEY, CDR2 SVGAGI. CDR3: CASSKPGEETQYF. CDR3 bases: TGTGCCAGCAGTAAACCGGGAGAAGAGACCCAGTACTTC.

CDR3 DNA sequence: TGTGCCAGCAGTTCGGGGGGGGAGACCCAGTACTTC. It specifies CASSSGGETQYF. The rearrangement uses TRBV12-3 or TRBV12-4 and TRBJ2-5; 8 bases match TRBD2. Trimming cost V 4 bases and J 5 bases; bases outside gene matches: 0. The CDR3 length is 12 residues.

V is TRBV21-1 and J is TRBJ2-1; TRBD2 is taken as the D call from the table, unchecked against the DNA. TRBV21-1 represents a pseudogene. This CDR3 comprises 16 residues. The CDR3 loop is CASRTSGSALYNEQFF. The CDR3 DNA sequence: TGTGCCAGCAGGACTAGCGGGAGCGCCCTTTACAATGAGCAGTTCTTC.

This chain connects TRBV6-1 to TRBJ2-3; 9 nucleotides agree with TRBD2. Germline loops: CDR1 MNHNS, CDR2 SASEGT. V lost 0 bases, J lost 6 bases, and 16 bases stayed unmatched. This CDR3 contains 19 residues. The CDR3 spells CASSEANRGSGSHTDTQYF. The CDR3 DNA follows: TGTGCCAGCAGTGAAGCTAATAGAGGTAGCGGGAGCCACACGGATACGCAGTATTTT.

The chain joins TRBV18 to TRBJ1-5; 7 nucleotides match TRBD1. V lost 3 bases and J lost 3; bases outside the gene matches: 8. The V gene's germline CDR1 is KGHSH and CDR2 LQKENI. There are 16 residues in the CDR3. CDR3 nucleotides: TGTGCCAGCTCACCGACAGGGACTGGGCCCAATCAGCCCCAGCATTTT. This sequence encodes CASSPTGTGPNQPQHF.

The chain carries TRBV29-1 and TRBJ1-5, with 11 bases identical to TRBD1. Per germline, CDR1 SQVTM and CDR2 ANQGSEA. CDR3 length equals 14 residues. The ends lost 6 bases at V and 5 bases at J; junction bases unmatched: 6. The CDR3 sequence is CSVRTGGKDQPQHF. In DNA form, the CDR3 reads TGCAGCGTCCGGACAGGGGGCAAGGATCAGCCCCAGCATTTT.

This sequence joins TRBV18 and TRBJ1-6; no definite D call. The CDR3 totals 13 residues. The V end lost 1 base, the J end lost 9 bases, and 7 bases lay between the germline ends. From germline, CDR1 is KGHSH and CDR2 LQKENI. CDR3 sequence: CASSPQYSSPLHF. The DNA for the CDR3 is TGTGCCAGCTCACCACAATATTCTTCACCCCTCCACTTT.

The chain has TRBV3-1 (or the pseudogene TRBV3-2) and TRBJ2-7; D remains ambiguous. The V end was cut by 1 base, the J end by 4 bases, with 5 bases between. CDR3 size: 12 residues. Germline values: CDR1 LGHDT, CDR2 YNNKEL (reference sequence). The DNA of the CDR3 is TGTGCCAGCAGCCAAGGGAGTTACGAGCAGTACTTC. Translation: CASSQGSYEQYF.

This clone was picked up one time. The J gene is TRBJ2-5, the V gene TRBV27; D perhaps matches TRBD2 (6 bases). Trimming pared 1 base from V and 3 bases from J, leaving 6 bases between. The CDR3 contains 13 residues. Germline V gene sequence: CDR1 MNHEY, CDR2 SMNVEV (reference sequence). CDR3 sequence reads: CASSLWGEETQYF. The CDR3 DNA is TGTGCCAGCAGTTTATGGGGGGAAGAGACCCAGTACTTC.

The chain joins TRBV13 to TRBJ2-2; no reliable D call. Trimming took off 0 bases at V and 4 bases at J, with 9 bases between the two ends. The CDR3 consists of 15 residues. The germline gives CDR1 PRHDT, CDR2 FYEKMQ (reference sequence). Here the CDR3 reads CASSLGRLTTGELFF. CDR3 DNA sequence: TGTGCCAGCAGCTTAGGTCGACTGACCACCGGGGAGCTGTTTTTT.